This T cell receptor (beta chain) was sequenced for a study of regulatory T cells in long-lasting Graves disease. In building TCR beta libraries, iRepertoire HTBI primers were used together with Arm-PCR of CDR3 regions. TCRdb redid the calling of the multiplex PCR reads with MiXCR, one entry per CDR3 protein. The sample yields about 460,000 distinct CDR3 sequences, about 15% seen once. Trimming cost V 4 bases and J 7 bases; bases outside gene matches: 6. This CDR3 comprises 14 residues. Germline V gives CDR1 LGHDT, CDR2 YNNKEL (reference sequence). Time point meaning: newly diagnosed GD, antithyroid drugs for less than 3 months. RNA isolated from PBMCs was used to make the TCR library. In this sample, this clonotype turned up many times. The same data also contributed to another study, on T cells in Graves' hyperthyroidism and ophthalmopathy.

The sample was peripheral blood mononuclear cells (PBMCs), taken at new diagnosis, from a patient treated with antithyroid drugs. This chain links TRBV3-1 with TRBJ2-3; 9 bases align to TRBD1. This TCR was sampled from a woman between 50 and 59 years old with Graves disease. CDR3 loop: CASSRGTGFNTQYF. In nucleotides, the CDR3 is TGTGCCAGCAGCCGTGGGACAGGGTTTAATACGCAGTATTTT.